The clone carrying this TCR beta chain was picked up a small number of times. This sample was taken from a study of molecular identifiers for immune sequencing clone quantification. TCRdb recomputed calls from the PCR reads with MiXCR, one row per CDR3 protein. The profile shows 490,000 or so distinct CDR3 sequences, about a fifth of them singletons. This CDR3 has 15 residues. V lost 1 base and J lost 5, with 15 bases in between. The germline gives CDR1 SGHVS, CDR2 FQNEAQ. The chain carries TRBV7-8 and TRBJ2-7; TRBD1 might be the D (5 bases). The clonotype was recovered from a human donor in good health. Some libraries in this study had Jurkat cell RNA spiked in. Sequencing was carried out using naive CD8+ T cells from blood, with Jurkat cell RNA spiked in. Specified subset: FACS-sorted CD8+CD4-CCR7+CD45RA+ naive T cells. The CDR3 DNA reads TGTGCCAGCAGCTTAGTCTTAGGGTCAGGGAACGAGCAGTACTTC. The encoded protein is CASSLVLGSGNEQYF.